Here is one TCR beta chain with its context. These data are taken from a study of T cell changes during pregnancy in multiple sclerosis. The CDR3 sequence is 14 residues long. Germline CDR1 SGHDN, CDR2 FVKESK. V was clipped by 4 bases and J by 0 bases, with 10 bases between them. Produced via immunoSEQ multiplex PCR; TCRdb's table is partial and in-frame only. The table lists over 60,000 clones, roughly 96% of them singletons. Sequencing used CD8+ T cells from peripheral blood mononuclear cells, obtained after pregnancy. The chain combines TRBV14 with TRBJ2-7; D is possibly TRBD1 (6 bases). This sequence originates from a female donor with multiple sclerosis, enrolled in a pregnancy study. The CDR3 reads CASSRLGASYEQYF. The CDR3 nucleotides are TGTGCCAGCAGCCGTTTGGGGGCCTCCTACGAGCAGTACTTC.